These T cell receptor beta chains were read from a single sample in a study of T cells in Graves' hyperthyroidism and ophthalmopathy. TCRdb ran MiXCR on the multiplex PCR reads and lists one entry per CDR3 protein. The table includes fewer than 110,000 distinct CDR3 sequences, approximately 48% detected once. The specimen sequenced was blood. These receptors all stem from a man in his forties or fifties with Graves' hyperthyroidism. Each CDR3 is given with its conserved first and last residue. Not all rows give a size; the values are once, few, many and, for expanded clones, a class.

v_gene	j_gene	abundance	CDR3aa
TRBV20-1	TRBJ2-7	many	CSASFGPPSEQYF
TRBV19	TRBJ2-3	many	CASQGGGDTDTQYF
TRBV20-1	TRBJ1-1	.	CSAKSGGEAFF
TRBV19	TRBJ2-2	.	CASSPEAGGAGELVF
TRBV20-1	TRBJ1-1	few	CGARRGTGGTEAFF
TRBV7-9	TRBJ2-5	many	CASSFRTGSETQYF
TRBV20-1	TRBJ2-7	once	CSARGVSGGHAYEQYF
TRBV29-1	TRBJ1-2	medium-sized	CSVEDRGYTF
TRBV29-1	TRBJ2-1	.	CSGRGEYNEQFF
TRBV6-1	TRBJ2-5	many	CASSSPGATFQETQYF
TRBV10-3	TRBJ2-3	.	CAISVPALDTQYF
TRBV5-6	TRBJ2-7	.	CAGSLERSYEQYF
TRBV20-1	TRBJ2-7	.	CSAQGGGTGHGEQYF
TRBV2	TRBJ1-6	.	CASSGGQLRSYNSPLHF
TRBV7-9	TRBJ2-1	many	CASSLAGQGVNEQFF
TRBV7-3	TRBJ2-2	few	CASSQTYGELFF
TRBV2	TRBJ1-2	many	CASSAREGYGYTF
TRBV6-5	TRBJ1-6	many	CASSYKTNRVPNSPLHF
TRBV11-1	TRBJ1-2	.	CASSPGIAGYTF
TRBV19	TRBJ1-5	.	CASSIVAGGEVGNQPQHF
TRBV6-6	TRBJ2-1	many	CASSYSLGGEQFF
TRBV7-9	TRBJ1-4	.	CASSLGTTNEKLFF
TRBV19	TRBJ1-2	.	CASSIERGGGYTF
TRBV29-1	TRBJ2-1	.	CSVAGARRRNTEQFF
TRBV7-9	TRBJ1-3	many	CASSLSGVGNTIYF
TRBV6-1	TRBJ1-6	many	CASSEGAGGRLHF
TRBV7-9	TRBJ1-2	.	CASSLVGTGKFGYTF
TRBV20-1	TRBJ2-7	many	CSAGETYEQYF
TRBV6-1	TRBJ2-1	many	CASSEEQGGYNEQFF
TRBV20-1	TRBJ2-1	.	CSARPGTGRNEQFF
TRBV29-1	TRBJ1-2	many	CSVERGGFGYTF
TRBV11-2	TRBJ2-7	.	CASSLVGTAYEQYF
TRBV19	TRBJ2-1	.	CASTLGAANNEQFF
TRBV6-5	TRBJ1-3	few	CASSYTKQSSGNTIYF
TRBV6-2/TRBV6-3	TRBJ2-1	.	CASRVSSYNEQFF
TRBV27	TRBJ1-5	many	CAVQGQPQHF
TRBV19	TRBJ2-1	many	CASSTLAGTIYYNEQFF
TRBV7-2	TRBJ1-1	many	CASSQTGTDTEAFF
TRBV24-1	TRBJ2-1	.	CATSDLSGKYNEQFF
TRBV20-1	TRBJ1-5	once	CSAQDRWQPPQHF
TRBV7-2	TRBJ2-7	.	CASSSGGWEQYF
TRBV25-1	TRBJ2-1	many	CASTLGSPVNEQFF
TRBV10-2	TRBJ1-1	.	CASMWANTEAFF
TRBV20-1	TRBJ2-5	.	CSARDGIAGGVGETQYF
TRBV12-3/TRBV12-4	TRBJ2-7	many	CASSLGRVNEQYF